This T cell receptor (beta chain) was obtained from a study of cytomegalovirus exposure and HLA in healthy donors. The V gene's germline CDR1 is SGDLS and CDR2 YYNGEE. Trimming stripped 0 bases from V and 8 bases from J, with 9 bases between. This CDR3 is built from 14 residues. A note on this clone: Antigen specificity is unknown.

In the PCR, 60 Vbeta and 13 Jbeta primers were used. This table comes from immunoSEQ multiplex PCR, and its TCRdb copy is limited to in-frame clones, with some not included. The sample yields around 180,000 clones, around 80% seen once. Study observations and caveats: Further analysis was carried out later, and it showed several of the most significant clusters appearing linked to common viral pathogens.

The sample was PBMCs. The receptor was derived from a girl aged 2-10 years in good health and CMV-seropositive. This rearrangement joins TRBV9 to TRBJ1-6, with no clear D. DNA for the CDR3: TGTGCCAGCAGCGTAGTTGCGGAAGATTCACCCCTCCACTTT. Protein: CASSVVAEDSPLHF. Together with reference TRBV9 and TRBJ1-6, the CDR3 gives the full variable domain: DSGVTQTPKHLITATGQRVTLRCSPRSGDLSVYWYQQSLDQGLQFLIQYYNGEERAKGNILERFSAQQFPDLHSELNLSSLELGDSALYFCASSVVAEDSPLHFGNGTRLTVT.